The next 8 T cell receptor beta chains were all read from a single sample in a study of CD8+ T cells in alopecia areata. Isolated RNA was reverse transcribed into cDNA used as the sequencing template. Sequenced by immunoSEQ multiplex PCR; TCRdb stores in-frame clones only, minus some. Here the sample spans some 130,000 clones, over 50% being singletons. The material sequenced was CD4+ T cells sorted from blood, taken at week 0. Source of these receptors: a human donor with alopecia areata.

The chain employs TRBV7-9 and TRBJ1-2; TRBD1 agrees at 12 bases. The V segment lost 1 base and the J segment 7 bases; nucleotides outside the gene matches: 10. Per germline, CDR1 SEHNR and CDR2 FQNEAQ (reference sequence). The CDR3 is 17 residues long. The CDR3 loop is CASSLGHRGDRGLGYTF. The CDR3 DNA follows: TGTGCCAGCAGCTTAGGCCACCGAGGGGACAGGGGGCTTGGCTACACCTTC.

The rearrangement links TRBV5-1 to TRBJ2-3, with D possibly matching TRBD2 (5 bases). V was shortened by 0 bases and J by 1 base, with 12 bases between the two germline ends. CDR1 and CDR2 (germline): SGHRS, YFSETQ. The CDR3 runs to 16 residues. The CDR3 DNA sequence: TGCGCCAGCAGCTTGGCCGGAGGAGCAGGCACAGATACGCAGTATTTT. The encoded protein is CASSLAGGAGTDTQYF.

The table lists this clone with a count of one. The rearrangement joins TRBV5-5 to TRBJ2-1, with 9 bases fitting TRBD1. The CDR3 is 15 amino acids. CDR1 and CDR2 (germline): SGHKS, YYEKEE (reference sequence). J lost 2 bases, V lost 4 bases, and 4 bases had no gene match. The CDR3 bases are TGTGCCAGCAGCCAGGGACAGGGTACCTACAATGAGCAGTTCTTC. Protein: CASSQGQGTYNEQFF.

This clone was seen only once. The chain joins TRBV18 to TRBJ2-5; D tentatively reads TRBD1 or TRBD2 (5 bases each). Looked up from germline, CDR1 is KGHSH and CDR2 is LQKENI. This CDR3 has 15 residues. The V gene lost 5 bases and the J gene lost 2 bases, with 15 bases spanning the gap. The CDR3 coding sequence is TGTGCCAGCTCATCAGGGCCTAGCCCACAAGAGACCCAGTACTTC. It codes for CASSSGPSPQETQYF. Complete variable domain (other parts from reference TRBV18 and TRBJ2-5): NAGVMQNPRHLVRRRGQEARLRCSPMKGHSHVYWYRQLPEEGLKFMVYLQKENIIDESGMPKERFSAEFPKEGPSILRIQQVVRGDSAAYFCASSSGPSPQETQYFGPGTRLLVL.

Within the sample, this clone is medium-sized. The chain combines TRBV6-5 with TRBJ2-5, with D possibly matching TRBD2 (6 bases). Germline CDR1 and CDR2: MNHEY and SVGAGI. The V end was cut by 4 bases, the J end by 7 bases, with 19 bases between. CDR3 length: 15 amino acids. In DNA form, the CDR3 reads TGTGCCAGCAGTTCTCTCACGGGCCGGCGGGGGACCCAGTACTTC. It translates to CASSSLTGRRGTQYF.

This clone occurred a few times. This rearrangement joins TRBV23-1 to TRBJ1-2, with 8 positions matching TRBD1. TRBV23-1 is placed among ORFs of uncertain function. Trimming at V came to 4 bases and at J to 6 bases, leaving 13 bases not matched to a gene. This CDR3 contains 16 residues. The CDR3 reads CASSRIPGTGPDGYTF. CDR3 in DNA: TGCGCCAGCAGTCGCATTCCCGGGACAGGTCCGGATGGCTACACCTTC.

V is TRBV25-1 and J is TRBJ2-5; no clear D gene. The CDR3 consists of 15 residues. CDR1 and CDR2 (germline): MGHDK, SYGVNS. Trimming stripped 1 base from V and 2 bases from J, with 11 bases between. The CDR3: CASSESGRQQETQYF. For the CDR3, the DNA is TGTGCCAGCAGTGAATCCGGACGCCAACAAGAGACCCAGTACTTC.

This sequence joins TRBV18 and TRBJ2-7, with 7 bases that match TRBD1. Per the germline V gene, CDR1 is KGHSH and CDR2 is LQKENI. The CDR3 length is 15 residues. With 3 bases clipped from V and 0 bases from J, the junction kept 5 bases outside the gene matches. The CDR3 here is CASSPGQDTSYEQYF. CDR3 in DNA: TGTGCCAGCTCACCCGGACAGGACACCTCCTACGAGCAGTACTTC.